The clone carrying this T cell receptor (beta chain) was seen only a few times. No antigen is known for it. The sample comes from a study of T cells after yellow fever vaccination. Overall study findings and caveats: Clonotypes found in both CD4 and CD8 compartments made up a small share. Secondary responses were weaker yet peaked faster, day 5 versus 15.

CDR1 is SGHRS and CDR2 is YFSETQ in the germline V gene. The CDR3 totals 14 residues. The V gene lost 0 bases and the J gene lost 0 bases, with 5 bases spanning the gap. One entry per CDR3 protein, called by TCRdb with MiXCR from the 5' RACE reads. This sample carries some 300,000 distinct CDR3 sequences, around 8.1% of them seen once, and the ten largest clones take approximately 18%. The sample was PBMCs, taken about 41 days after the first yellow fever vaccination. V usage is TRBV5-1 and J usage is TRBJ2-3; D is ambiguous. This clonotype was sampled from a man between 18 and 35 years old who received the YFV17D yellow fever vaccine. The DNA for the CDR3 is TGCGCCAGCAGCTTGGGAAAAAGCACAGATACGCAGTATTTT. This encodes CASSLGKSTDTQYF.